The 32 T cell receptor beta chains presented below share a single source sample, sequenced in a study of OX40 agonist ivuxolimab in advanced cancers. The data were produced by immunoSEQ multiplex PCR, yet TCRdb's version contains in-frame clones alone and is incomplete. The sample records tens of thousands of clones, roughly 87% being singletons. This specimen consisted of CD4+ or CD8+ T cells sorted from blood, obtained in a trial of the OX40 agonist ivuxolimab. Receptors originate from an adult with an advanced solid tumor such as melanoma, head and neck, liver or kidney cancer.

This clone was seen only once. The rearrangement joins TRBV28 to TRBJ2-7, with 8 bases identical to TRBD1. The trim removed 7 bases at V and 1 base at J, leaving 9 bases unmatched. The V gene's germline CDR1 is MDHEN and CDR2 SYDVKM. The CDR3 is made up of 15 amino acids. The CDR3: CASTIDRGASYEQYF. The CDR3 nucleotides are TGTGCCAGCACCATAGACAGGGGTGCATCCTACGAGCAGTACTTC.

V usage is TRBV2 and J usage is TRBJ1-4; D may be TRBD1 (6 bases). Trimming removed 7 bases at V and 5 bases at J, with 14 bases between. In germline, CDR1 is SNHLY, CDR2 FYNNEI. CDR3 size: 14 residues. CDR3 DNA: TGTGCCAGCATGGAGGGGGTTCTCAATGAAAAACTGTTTTTT. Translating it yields CASMEGVLNEKLFF.

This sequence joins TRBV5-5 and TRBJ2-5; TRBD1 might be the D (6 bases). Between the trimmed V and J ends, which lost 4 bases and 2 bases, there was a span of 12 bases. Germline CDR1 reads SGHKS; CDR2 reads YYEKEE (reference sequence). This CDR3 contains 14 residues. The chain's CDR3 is CASSRQDLQETQYF. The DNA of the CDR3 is TGTGCCAGCAGCCGACAGGATTTACAAGAGACCCAGTACTTC.

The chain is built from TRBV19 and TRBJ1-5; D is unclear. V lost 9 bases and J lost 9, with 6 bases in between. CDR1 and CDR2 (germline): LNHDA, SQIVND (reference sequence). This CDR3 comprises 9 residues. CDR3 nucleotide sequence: TGTGCCAGAATTCGGCCCCAGCATTTT. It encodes CARIRPQHF.

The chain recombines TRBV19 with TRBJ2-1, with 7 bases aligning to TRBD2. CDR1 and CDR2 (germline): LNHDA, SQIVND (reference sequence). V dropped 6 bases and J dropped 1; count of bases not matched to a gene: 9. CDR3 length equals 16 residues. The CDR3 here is CASSSFGGTSYNEQFF. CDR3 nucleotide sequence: TGTGCCAGTAGCTCCTTCGGGGGGACGTCCTACAATGAGCAGTTCTTC.

As DNA, the CDR3 is TGTGCCAGCAGCCCCATGGGACTAGCGGGAGGGCAAGAGACCCAGTACTTC. It yields the protein CASSPMGLAGGQETQYF. V is TRBV4-2 and J is TRBJ2-5; 16 bases match TRBD2. After removal of 4 bases from V and 2 bases from J, the junction contained 4 bases not matched to a gene. The CDR3 length is 17 residues. Looked up from germline, CDR1 is LGHNA and CDR2 is YNFKEQ.

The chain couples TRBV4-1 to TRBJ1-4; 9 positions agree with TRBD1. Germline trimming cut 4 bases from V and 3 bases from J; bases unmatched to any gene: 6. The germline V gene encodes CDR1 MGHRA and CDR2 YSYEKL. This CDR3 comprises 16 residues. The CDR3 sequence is CASSLTGGLSNEKLFF. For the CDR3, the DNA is TGCGCCAGCAGCCTAACAGGGGGCCTCTCTAATGAAAAACTGTTTTTT.

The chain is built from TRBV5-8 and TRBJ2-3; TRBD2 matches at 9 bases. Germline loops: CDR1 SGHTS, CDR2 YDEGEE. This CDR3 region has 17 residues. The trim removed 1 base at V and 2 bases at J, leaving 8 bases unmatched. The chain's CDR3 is CASSLPGLAGNTDTQYF. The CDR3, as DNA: TGTGCCAGCAGCTTGCCCGGTCTAGCGGGAAACACAGATACGCAGTATTTT.

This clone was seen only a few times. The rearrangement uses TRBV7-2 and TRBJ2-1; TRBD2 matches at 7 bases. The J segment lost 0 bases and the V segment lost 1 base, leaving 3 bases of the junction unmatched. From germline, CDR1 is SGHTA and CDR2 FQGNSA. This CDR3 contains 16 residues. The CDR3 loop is CASSLVASGSYNEQFF. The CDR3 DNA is TGTGCCAGCAGCTTAGTAGCTAGCGGCTCCTACAATGAGCAGTTCTTC.

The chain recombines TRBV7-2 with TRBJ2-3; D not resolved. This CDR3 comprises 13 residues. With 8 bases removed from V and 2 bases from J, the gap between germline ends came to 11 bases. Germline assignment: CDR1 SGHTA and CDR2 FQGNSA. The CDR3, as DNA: TGTGCCAGCTCTAGGTCTAACACAGATACGCAGTATTTT. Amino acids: CASSRSNTDTQYF.

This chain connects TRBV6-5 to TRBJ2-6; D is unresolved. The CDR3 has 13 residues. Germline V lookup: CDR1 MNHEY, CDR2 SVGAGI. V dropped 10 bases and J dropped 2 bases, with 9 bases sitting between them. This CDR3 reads CATPTAGANVLTF. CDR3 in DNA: TGTGCCACCCCGACTGCTGGGGCCAACGTCCTGACTTTC.

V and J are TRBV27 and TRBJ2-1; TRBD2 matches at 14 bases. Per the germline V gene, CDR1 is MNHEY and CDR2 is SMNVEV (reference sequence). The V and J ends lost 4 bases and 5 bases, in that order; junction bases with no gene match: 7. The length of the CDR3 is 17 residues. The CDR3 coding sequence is TGTGCCAGCAGTTCGAAACCGGGACTAGCGGGAGACAATGAGCAGTTCTTC. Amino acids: CASSSKPGLAGDNEQFF.

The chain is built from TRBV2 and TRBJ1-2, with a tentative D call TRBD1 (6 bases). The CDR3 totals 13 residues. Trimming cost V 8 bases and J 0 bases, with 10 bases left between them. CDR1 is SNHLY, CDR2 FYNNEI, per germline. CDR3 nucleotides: TGTGCCAGCCAACAGGGACCTAACTATGGCTACACCTTC. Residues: CASQQGPNYGYTF.

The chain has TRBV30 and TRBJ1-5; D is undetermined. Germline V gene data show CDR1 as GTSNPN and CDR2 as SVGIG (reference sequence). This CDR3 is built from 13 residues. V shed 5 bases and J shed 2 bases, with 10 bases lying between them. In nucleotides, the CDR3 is TGTGCCTGGGCGGGAAAAGGCAATCAGCCCCAGCATTTT. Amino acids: CAWAGKGNQPQHF.

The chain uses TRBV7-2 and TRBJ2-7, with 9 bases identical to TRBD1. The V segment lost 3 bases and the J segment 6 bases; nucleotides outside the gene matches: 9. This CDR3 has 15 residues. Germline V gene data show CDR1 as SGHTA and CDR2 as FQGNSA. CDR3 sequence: CASSFTGTGSVEQYF. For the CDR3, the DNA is TGTGCCAGCAGCTTCACCGGGACAGGGTCCGTCGAGCAGTACTTC.

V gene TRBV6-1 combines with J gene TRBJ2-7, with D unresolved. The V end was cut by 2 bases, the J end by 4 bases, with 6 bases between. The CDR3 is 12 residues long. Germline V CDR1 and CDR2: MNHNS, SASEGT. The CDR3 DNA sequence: TGTGCCAGCAGTGAACCAGGTTACGAGCAGTACTTC. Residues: CASSEPGYEQYF.

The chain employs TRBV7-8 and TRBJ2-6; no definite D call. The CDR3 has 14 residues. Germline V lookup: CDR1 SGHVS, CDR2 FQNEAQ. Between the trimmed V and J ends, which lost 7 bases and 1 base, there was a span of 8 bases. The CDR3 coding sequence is TGTGCCAGCACAGCTCTTTCTGGGGCCAACGTCCTGACTTTC. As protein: CASTALSGANVLTF.

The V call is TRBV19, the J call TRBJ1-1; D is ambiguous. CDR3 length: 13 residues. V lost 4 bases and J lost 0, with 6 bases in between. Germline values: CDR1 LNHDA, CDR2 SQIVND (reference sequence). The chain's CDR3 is CASSSQVNTEAFF. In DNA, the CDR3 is TGTGCCAGTAGTAGCCAAGTGAACACTGAAGCTTTCTTT.

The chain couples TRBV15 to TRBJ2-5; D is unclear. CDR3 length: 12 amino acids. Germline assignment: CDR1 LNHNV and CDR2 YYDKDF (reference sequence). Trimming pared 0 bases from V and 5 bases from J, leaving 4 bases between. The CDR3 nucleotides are TGTGCCACCAGCAGAGACTGGGAGACCCAGTACTTC. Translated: CATSRDWETQYF.

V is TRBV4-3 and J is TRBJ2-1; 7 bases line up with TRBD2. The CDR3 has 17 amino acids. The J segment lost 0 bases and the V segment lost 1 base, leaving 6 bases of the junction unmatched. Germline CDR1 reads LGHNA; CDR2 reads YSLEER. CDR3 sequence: CASSQVSGGSSYNEQFF. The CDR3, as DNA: TGCGCCAGCAGCCAAGTATCGGGCGGGAGCTCCTACAATGAGCAGTTCTTC.

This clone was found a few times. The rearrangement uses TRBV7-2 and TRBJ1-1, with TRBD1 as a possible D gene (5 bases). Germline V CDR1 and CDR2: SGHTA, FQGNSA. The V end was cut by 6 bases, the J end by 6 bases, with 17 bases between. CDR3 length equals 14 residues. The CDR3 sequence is CASSKNPGFSEAFF. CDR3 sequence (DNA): TGTGCCAGCAGTAAGAACCCAGGGTTCTCTGAAGCTTTCTTT.

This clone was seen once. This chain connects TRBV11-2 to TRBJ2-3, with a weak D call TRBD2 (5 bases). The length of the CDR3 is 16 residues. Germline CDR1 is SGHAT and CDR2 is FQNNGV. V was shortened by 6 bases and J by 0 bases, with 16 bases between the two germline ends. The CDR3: CASRPYGVGSTDTQYF. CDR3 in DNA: TGTGCCAGCAGACCGTACGGGGTCGGGAGCACAGATACGCAGTATTTT.

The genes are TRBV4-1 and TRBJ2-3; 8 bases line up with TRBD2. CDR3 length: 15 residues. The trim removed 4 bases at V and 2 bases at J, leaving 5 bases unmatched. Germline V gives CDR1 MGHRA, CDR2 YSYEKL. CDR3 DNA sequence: TGCGCCAGCAGCCTGAGCGGGAGAGTCACAGATACGCAGTATTTT. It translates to CASSLSGRVTDTQYF.

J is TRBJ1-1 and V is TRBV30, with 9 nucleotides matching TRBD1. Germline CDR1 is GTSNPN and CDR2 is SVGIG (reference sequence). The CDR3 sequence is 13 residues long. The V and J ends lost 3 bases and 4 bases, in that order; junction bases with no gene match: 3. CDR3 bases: TGTGCCTGGAGCTCGACAGGGGGCACTGAAGCTTTCTTT. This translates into CAWSSTGGTEAFF. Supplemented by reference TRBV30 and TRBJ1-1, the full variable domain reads SQTIHQWPATLVQPVGSPLSLECTVEGTSNPNLYWYRQAAGRGLQLLFYSVGIGQISSEVPQNLSASRPQDRQFILSSKKLLLSDSGFYLCAWSSTGGTEAFFGQGTRLTVV.

The CDR3 region is CASSLSRGAGNTIYF. The CDR3 nucleotides read TGTGCCAGCAGTTTATCCAGGGGGGCTGGAAACACCATATATTTT. J is TRBJ1-3 and V is TRBV28; 7 bases line up with TRBD1. The germline gives CDR1 MDHEN, CDR2 SYDVKM. V shed 1 base, J shed 2 bases, and the junction held 2 bases outside the gene matches. CDR3 length: 15 amino acids.

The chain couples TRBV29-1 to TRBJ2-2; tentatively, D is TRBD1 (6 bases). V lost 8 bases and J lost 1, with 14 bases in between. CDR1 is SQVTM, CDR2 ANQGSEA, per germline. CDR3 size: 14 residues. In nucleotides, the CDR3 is TGCAGCACTCGCGTACAGGGGAACACCGGGGAGCTGTTTTTT. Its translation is CSTRVQGNTGELFF.

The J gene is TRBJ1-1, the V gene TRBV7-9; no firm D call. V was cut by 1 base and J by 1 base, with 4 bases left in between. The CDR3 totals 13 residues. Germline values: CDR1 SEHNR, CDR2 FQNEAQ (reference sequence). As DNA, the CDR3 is TGTGCCAGCAGCTTAGGACAGAACACTGAAGCTTTCTTT. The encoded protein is CASSLGQNTEAFF.

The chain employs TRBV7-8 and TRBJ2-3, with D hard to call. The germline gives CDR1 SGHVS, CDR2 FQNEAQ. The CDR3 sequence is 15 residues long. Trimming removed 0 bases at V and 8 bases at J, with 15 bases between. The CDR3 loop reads CASSLAEPTRGTQYF. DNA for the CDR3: TGTGCCAGCAGCTTAGCAGAGCCAACCAGAGGTACGCAGTATTTT.

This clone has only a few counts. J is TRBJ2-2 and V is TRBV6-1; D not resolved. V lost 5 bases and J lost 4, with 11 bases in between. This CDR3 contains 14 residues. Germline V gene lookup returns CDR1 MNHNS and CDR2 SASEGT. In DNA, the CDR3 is TGTGCCAGCAGTCCTACACGGACCACCGGGGAGCTGTTTTTT. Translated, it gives CASSPTRTTGELFF.

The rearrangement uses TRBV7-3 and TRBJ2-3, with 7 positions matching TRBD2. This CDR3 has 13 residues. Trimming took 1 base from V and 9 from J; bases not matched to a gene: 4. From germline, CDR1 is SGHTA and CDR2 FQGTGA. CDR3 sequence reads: CASSLMGTTTQYF. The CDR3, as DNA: TGTGCCAGCAGCTTAATGGGGACTACCACGCAGTATTTT.

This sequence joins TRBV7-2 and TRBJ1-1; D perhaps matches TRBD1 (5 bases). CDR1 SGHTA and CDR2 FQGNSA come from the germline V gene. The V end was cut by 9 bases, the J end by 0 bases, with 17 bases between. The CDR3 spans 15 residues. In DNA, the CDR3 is TGTGCCAGTAGCACCCGGGGCTTCATGAACACTGAAGCTTTCTTT. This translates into CASSTRGFMNTEAFF.

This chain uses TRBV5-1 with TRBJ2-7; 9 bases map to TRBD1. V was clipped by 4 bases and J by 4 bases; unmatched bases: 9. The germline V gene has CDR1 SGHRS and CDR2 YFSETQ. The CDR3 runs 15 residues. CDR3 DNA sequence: TGCGCCAGCAGCCCGCTGACAGGGGGAGAGTACGAGCAGTACTTC. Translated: CASSPLTGGEYEQYF.